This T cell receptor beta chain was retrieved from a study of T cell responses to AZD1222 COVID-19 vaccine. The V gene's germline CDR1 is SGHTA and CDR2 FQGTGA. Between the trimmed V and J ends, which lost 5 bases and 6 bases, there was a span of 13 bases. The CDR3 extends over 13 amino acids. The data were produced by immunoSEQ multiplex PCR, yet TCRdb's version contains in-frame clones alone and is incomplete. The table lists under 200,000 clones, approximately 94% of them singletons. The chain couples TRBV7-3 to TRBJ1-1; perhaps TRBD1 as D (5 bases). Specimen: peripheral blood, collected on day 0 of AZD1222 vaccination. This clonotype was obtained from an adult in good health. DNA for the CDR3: TGTGCCAGCAGCCCGTCAGGGAGGGCTGAAGCTTTCTTT. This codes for CASSPSGRAEAFF.